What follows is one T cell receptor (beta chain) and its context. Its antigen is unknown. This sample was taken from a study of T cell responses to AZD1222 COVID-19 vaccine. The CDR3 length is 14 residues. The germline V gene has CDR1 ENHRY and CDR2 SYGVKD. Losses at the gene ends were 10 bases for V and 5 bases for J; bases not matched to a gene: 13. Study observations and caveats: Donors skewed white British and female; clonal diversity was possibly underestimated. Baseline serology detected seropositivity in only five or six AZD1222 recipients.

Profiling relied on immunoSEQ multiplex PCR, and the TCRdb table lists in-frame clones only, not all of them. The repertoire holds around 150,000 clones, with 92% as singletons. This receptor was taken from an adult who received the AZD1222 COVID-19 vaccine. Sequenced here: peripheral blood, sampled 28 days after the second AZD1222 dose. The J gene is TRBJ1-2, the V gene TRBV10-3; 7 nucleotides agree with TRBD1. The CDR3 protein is CATTGAGEGYGYTF. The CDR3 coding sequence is TGTGCCACCACAGGGGCAGGGGAAGGATATGGCTACACCTTC.